The rows below give T cell receptor beta chains drawn from one sample of a study of blood T cell repertoires in COVID-19. Profiled with immunoSEQ multiplex PCR; TCRdb holds only in-frame clones, not every one. The data hold approximately 80,000 clones, with approximately 90% observed a single time. The material sequenced was peripheral blood. These receptors originate from a woman older than 75 with acute or convalescent COVID-19. Both conserved end residues are part of each CDR3. Fields, in order: V gene, clone size, CDR3 protein. Rows may omit the clone size; those that give it use once, few, many or a size class.

v_call: TRBV6-5; clone_size: -; cdr3_aa: CASTTGQGVNEQFF
v_call: TRBV6-5; clone_size: -; cdr3_aa: CASKDDRRTTEAFF
v_call: TRBV7-7; clone_size: once; cdr3_aa: CASSPTITDTQYF
v_call: TRBV19; clone_size: -; cdr3_aa: CASSGQTPGSNQPQHF
v_call: TRBV5-4; clone_size: once; cdr3_aa: CASSLGSGLGIGEQYF
v_call: TRBV2; clone_size: -; cdr3_aa: CASIEARGGFDYGYTF
v_call: TRBV19; clone_size: -; cdr3_aa: CASSETGGETQYF
v_call: TRBV6-1; clone_size: -; cdr3_aa: CASSEVSVNSPLHF
v_call: TRBV7-3; clone_size: -; cdr3_aa: CASSSDRGNEQFF
v_call: TRBV9; clone_size: -; cdr3_aa: CASSVDQGAVNTEAFF
v_call: TRBV2; clone_size: -; cdr3_aa: CASTDGGQVGTEAFF
v_call: TRBV6-6; clone_size: -; cdr3_aa: CASRATAGGDYNEQFF
v_call: TRBV25-1; clone_size: -; cdr3_aa: CASRRTGAPGMDGYTF
v_call: TRBV7-2; clone_size: -; cdr3_aa: CASSGRTGGAETQYF
v_call: TRBV12-3/TRBV12-4; clone_size: -; cdr3_aa: CASSLGHEQYF
v_call: TRBV6-5; clone_size: -; cdr3_aa: CASSYVNPGDEQFF
v_call: TRBV6-1; clone_size: -; cdr3_aa: CASSERGGLTNTEAFF
v_call: TRBV7-6; clone_size: -; cdr3_aa: CASTQSGLAGGEQYF
v_call: TRBV5-1; clone_size: once; cdr3_aa: CASFTGTGVVDTQYF
v_call: TRBV6-5; clone_size: once; cdr3_aa: CASSRTGPGANVLTF
v_call: TRBV7-2; clone_size: -; cdr3_aa: CASSLARREGVNEQFF
v_call: TRBV5-1; clone_size: -; cdr3_aa: CASSLVQSSTQYF
v_call: TRBV11-2; clone_size: -; cdr3_aa: CASSLQRLADSPLHF
v_call: TRBV29-1; clone_size: -; cdr3_aa: CSVERGGDTEAFF
v_call: TRBV6-5; clone_size: -; cdr3_aa: CASSSSGRSYEQYF
v_call: TRBV7-9; clone_size: once; cdr3_aa: CASSLAGTAYEQYF
v_call: TRBV6-5; clone_size: -; cdr3_aa: CASTGPQGIPYEQYF
v_call: TRBV11-3; clone_size: few; cdr3_aa: CASSPLAGSKDEQFF
v_call: TRBV3-1/TRBV3-2; clone_size: few; cdr3_aa: CASSPTVTNTGELFF
v_call: TRBV2; clone_size: -; cdr3_aa: CASNPDRDQPQHF
v_call: TRBV7-8; clone_size: -; cdr3_aa: CASSLASVSNQPQHF
v_call: TRBV30; clone_size: -; cdr3_aa: CAWSGQGARVQPQHF
v_call: TRBV30; clone_size: once; cdr3_aa: CAWSVPGGRSETQYF
v_call: TRBV19; clone_size: -; cdr3_aa: CASSTRQDTQYF
v_call: TRBV7-7; clone_size: -; cdr3_aa: CASSLGGVSNYGYTF
v_call: TRBV6-5; clone_size: -; cdr3_aa: CASSYLQLQYF
v_call: TRBV7-7; clone_size: -; cdr3_aa: CASSPDRGSEQYF
v_call: TRBV19; clone_size: -; cdr3_aa: CASSMGTGLNQPQHF